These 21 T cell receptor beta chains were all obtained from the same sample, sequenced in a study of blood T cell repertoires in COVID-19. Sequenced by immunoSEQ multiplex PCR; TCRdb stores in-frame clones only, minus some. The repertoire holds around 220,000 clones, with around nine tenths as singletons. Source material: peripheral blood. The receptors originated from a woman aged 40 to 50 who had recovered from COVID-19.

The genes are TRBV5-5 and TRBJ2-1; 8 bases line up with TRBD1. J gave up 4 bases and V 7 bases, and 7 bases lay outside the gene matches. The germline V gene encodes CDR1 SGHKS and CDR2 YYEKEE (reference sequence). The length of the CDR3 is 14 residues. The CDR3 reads CASPGTGNYNEQFF. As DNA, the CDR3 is TGTGCCAGCCCCGGGACAGGTAATTACAATGAGCAGTTCTTC. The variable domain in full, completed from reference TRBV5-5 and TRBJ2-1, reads DAGVTQSPTHLIKTRGQQVTLRCSPISGHKSVSWYQQVLGQGPQFIFQYYEKEERGRGNFPDRFSARQFPNYSSELNVNALLLGDSALYLCASPGTGNYNEQFFGPGTRLTVL.

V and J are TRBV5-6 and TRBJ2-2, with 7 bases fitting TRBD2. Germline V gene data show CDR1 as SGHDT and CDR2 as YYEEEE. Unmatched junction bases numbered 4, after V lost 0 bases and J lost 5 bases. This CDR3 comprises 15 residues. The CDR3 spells CASSLGGSLTGELFF. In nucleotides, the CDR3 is TGTGCCAGCAGCTTGGGCGGGAGTCTGACCGGGGAGCTGTTTTTT.

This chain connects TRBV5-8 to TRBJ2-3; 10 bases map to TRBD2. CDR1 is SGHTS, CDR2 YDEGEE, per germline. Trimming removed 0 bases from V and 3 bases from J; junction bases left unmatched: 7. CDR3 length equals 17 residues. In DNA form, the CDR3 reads TGTGCCAGCAGCTTGGCCAGGGTAGCGGGGGGTACAGATACGCAGTATTTT. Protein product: CASSLARVAGGTDTQYF.

CDR3 residues: CASSLGMGQGDGYTF. CDR3 coding DNA: TGTGCCAGCAGCTTAGGCATGGGACAGGGTGATGGCTACACCTTC. The chain links TRBV7-9 to TRBJ1-2; TRBD1 agrees at 9 bases. V was pared by 1 base and J by 6 bases, with 6 bases of the junction left unmatched. CDR3 length: 15 amino acids. Germline CDR1 and CDR2: SEHNR and FQNEAQ (reference sequence).

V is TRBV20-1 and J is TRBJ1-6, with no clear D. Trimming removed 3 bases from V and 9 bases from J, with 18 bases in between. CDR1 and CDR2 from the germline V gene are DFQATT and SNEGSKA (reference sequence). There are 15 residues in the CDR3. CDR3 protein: CSASSHGELISPLHF. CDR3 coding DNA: TGCAGTGCTAGTTCTCACGGGGAGTTAATTTCACCCCTCCACTTT.

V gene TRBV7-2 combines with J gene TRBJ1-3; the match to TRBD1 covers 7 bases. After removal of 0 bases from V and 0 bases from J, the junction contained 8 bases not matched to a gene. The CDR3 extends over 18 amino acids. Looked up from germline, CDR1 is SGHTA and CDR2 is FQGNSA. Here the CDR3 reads CASSLAPGTDSSGNTIYF. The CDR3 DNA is TGTGCCAGCAGCTTAGCCCCCGGGACAGACTCCTCTGGAAACACCATATATTTT.

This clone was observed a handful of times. This chain's CDR3 is CASSLARKGGSQPQHF. The CDR3, as DNA: TGTGCCAGCAGCTTAGCCCGAAAAGGGGGCTCTCAGCCCCAGCATTTT. The rearrangement uses TRBV7-8 and TRBJ1-5, with TRBD1 matching 7 bases. Germline V gene lookup returns CDR1 SGHVS and CDR2 FQNEAQ. The CDR3 covers 16 residues. Trimming took 0 bases from V and 6 from J; bases not matched to a gene: 8.

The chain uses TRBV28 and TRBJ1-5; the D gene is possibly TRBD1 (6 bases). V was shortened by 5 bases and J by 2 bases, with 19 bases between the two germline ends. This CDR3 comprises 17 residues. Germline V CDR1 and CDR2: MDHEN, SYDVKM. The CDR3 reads CASSLWAGETGNQPQHF. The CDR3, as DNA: TGTGCCAGCAGTCTTTGGGCAGGGGAGACGGGCAATCAGCCCCAGCATTTT.

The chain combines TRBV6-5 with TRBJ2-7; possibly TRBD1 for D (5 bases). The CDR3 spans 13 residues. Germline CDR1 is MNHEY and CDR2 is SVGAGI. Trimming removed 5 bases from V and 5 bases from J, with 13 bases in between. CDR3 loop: CASSRTPTDEQYF. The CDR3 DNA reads TGTGCCAGCAGTAGGACCCCGACAGACGAGCAGTACTTC.

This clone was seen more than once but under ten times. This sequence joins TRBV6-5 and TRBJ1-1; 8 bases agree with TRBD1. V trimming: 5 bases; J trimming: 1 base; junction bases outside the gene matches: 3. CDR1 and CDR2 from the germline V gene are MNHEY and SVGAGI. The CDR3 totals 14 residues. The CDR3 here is CASSRQGTNTEAFF. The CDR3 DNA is TGTGCCAGCAGTCGACAGGGGACGAACACTGAAGCTTTCTTT.

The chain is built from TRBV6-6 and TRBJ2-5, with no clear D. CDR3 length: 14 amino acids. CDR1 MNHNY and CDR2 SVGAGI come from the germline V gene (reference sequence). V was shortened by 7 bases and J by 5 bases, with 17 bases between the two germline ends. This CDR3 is CASIESGDGETQYF. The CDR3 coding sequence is TGTGCCAGCATCGAATCTGGAGACGGGGAGACCCAGTACTTC.

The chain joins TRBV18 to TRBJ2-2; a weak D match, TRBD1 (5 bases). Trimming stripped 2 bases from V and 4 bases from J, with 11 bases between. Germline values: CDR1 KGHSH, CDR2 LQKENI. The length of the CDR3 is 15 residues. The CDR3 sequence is CASSPESRGTGELFF. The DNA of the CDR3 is TGTGCCAGCTCACCAGAATCTAGGGGCACCGGGGAGCTGTTTTTT.

CDR3 sequence: CASSYGQGLNQPQHF. The CDR3 DNA reads TGTGCCAGCAGTTACGGCCAGGGCCTTAATCAGCCCCAGCATTTT. This chain links TRBV6-5 with TRBJ1-5; a possible D gene is TRBD1 (5 bases). Germline-derived CDR1 and CDR2 are MNHEY and SVGAGI. This CDR3 has 15 amino acids. The V gene lost 2 bases and the J gene lost 4 bases, with 12 bases spanning the gap.

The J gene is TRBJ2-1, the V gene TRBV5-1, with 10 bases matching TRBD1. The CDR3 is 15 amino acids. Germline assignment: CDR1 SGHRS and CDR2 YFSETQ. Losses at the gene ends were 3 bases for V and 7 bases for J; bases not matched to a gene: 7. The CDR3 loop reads CASSSGQGGANEQFF. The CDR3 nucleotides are TGCGCCAGCAGCTCCGGACAGGGGGGAGCGAATGAGCAGTTCTTC.

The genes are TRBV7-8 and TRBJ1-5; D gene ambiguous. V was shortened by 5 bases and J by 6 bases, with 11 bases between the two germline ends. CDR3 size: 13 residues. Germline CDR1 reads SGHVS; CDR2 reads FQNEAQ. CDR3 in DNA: TGTGCCAGCAGCCACGATAGAGGTCAGCCCCAGCATTTT. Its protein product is CASSHDRGQPQHF. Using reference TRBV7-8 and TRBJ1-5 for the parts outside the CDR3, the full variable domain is GAGVSQSPRYKVAKRGQDVALRCDPISGHVSLFWYQQALGQGPEFLTYFQNEAQLDKSGLPSDRFFAERPEGSVSTLKIQRTQQEDSAVYLCASSHDRGQPQHFGDGTRLSIL.

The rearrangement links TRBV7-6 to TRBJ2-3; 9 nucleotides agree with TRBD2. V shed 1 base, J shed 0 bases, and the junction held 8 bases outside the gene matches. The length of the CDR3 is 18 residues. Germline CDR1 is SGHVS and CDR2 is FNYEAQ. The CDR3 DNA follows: TGTGCCAGCAGCTTAGTCCCTCTCGGGACTAGCAGCACAGATACGCAGTATTTT. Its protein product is CASSLVPLGTSSTDTQYF.

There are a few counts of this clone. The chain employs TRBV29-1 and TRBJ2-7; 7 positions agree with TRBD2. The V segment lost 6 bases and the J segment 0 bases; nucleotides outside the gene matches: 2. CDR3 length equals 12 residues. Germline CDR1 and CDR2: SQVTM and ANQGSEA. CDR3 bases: TGCAGCGTGGCGGGGGTCTCCTACGAGCAGTACTTC. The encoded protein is CSVAGVSYEQYF.

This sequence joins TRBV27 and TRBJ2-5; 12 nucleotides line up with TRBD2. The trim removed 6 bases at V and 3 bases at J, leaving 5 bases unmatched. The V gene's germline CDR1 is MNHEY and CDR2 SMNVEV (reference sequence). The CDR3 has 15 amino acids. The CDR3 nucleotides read TGTGCCAGCAGCGAGAGACTAGCGGGAGAAGAGACCCAGTACTTC. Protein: CASSERLAGEETQYF.

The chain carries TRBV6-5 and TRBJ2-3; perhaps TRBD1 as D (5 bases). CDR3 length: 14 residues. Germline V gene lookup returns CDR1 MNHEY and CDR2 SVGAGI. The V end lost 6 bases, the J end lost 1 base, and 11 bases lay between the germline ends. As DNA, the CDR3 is TGTGCCAGCAGGGGGCCGCGCCGCACAGATACGCAGTATTTT. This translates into CASRGPRRTDTQYF.

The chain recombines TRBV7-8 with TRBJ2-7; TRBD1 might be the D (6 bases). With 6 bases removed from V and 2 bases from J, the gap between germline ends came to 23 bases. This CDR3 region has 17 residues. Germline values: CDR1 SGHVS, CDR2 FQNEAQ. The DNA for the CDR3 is TGTGCCAGCAGGGACCCCCCTAGTCAGGGGTTGGCCTACGAGCAGTACTTC. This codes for CASRDPPSQGLAYEQYF.

The DNA for the CDR3 is TGTGCCAGCAGCCAACCGGGGGTCCGGGGCTATGGCTACACCTTC. Protein: CASSQPGVRGYGYTF. This chain connects TRBV14 to TRBJ1-2; possibly TRBD1 for D (5 bases). The CDR3 contains 15 residues. The germline gives CDR1 SGHDN, CDR2 FVKESK. V was pared by 2 bases and J by 4 bases, with 14 bases between.